This T cell receptor beta chain was captured by sequencing in a study of tumor-infiltrating lymphocytes in primary liver carcinoma. As for the study in general: Patients underwent surgical resection for primary liver carcinoma. The neoplasms were of stage T1-T3 N0M0, with dimensions of roughly 4.2 to 10 cm across.

This clonotype appeared once. Antigen: not known. Study conclusions and caveats: Tumors had a top-250-clone fraction that was significantly higher than blood (p = 0.039).

The CDR3 loop spans 17 amino acids. Germline-derived CDR1 and CDR2 are MDHEN and SYDVKM. With V trimmed by 5 bases and J by 1 base, 10 bases remained unmatched. TCR beta cDNA came from approximately 540 ng total RNA, primed with a constant-region primer. TCR beta libraries came from three nested multiplex PCR rounds using slightly modified ARM-PCR. In the first two PCR rounds, TRBV1-TRBV30 forward primers were paired with a C-beta reverse primer, and each round lasted around 10 cycles. TCRdb reanalysed the multiplex PCR reads using MiXCR and keeps one entry per CDR3 protein. The data contain approximately 300,000 distinct CDR3 sequences, 65% of them singletons. The source of the blood RNA was unsorted whole blood, and germline DNA was extracted as well.

This receptor was identified in a man between 35 and 55 years old with primary liver carcinoma and hepatitis B virus infection. Material: peripheral blood. V gene TRBV28 combines with J gene TRBJ1-5; TRBD1 agrees at 8 bases. As DNA, the CDR3 is TGTGCCAGCAGTCTAAGACAGGGGAAAATGAGCAATCAGCCCCAGCATTTT. Residues: CASSLRQGKMSNQPQHF.